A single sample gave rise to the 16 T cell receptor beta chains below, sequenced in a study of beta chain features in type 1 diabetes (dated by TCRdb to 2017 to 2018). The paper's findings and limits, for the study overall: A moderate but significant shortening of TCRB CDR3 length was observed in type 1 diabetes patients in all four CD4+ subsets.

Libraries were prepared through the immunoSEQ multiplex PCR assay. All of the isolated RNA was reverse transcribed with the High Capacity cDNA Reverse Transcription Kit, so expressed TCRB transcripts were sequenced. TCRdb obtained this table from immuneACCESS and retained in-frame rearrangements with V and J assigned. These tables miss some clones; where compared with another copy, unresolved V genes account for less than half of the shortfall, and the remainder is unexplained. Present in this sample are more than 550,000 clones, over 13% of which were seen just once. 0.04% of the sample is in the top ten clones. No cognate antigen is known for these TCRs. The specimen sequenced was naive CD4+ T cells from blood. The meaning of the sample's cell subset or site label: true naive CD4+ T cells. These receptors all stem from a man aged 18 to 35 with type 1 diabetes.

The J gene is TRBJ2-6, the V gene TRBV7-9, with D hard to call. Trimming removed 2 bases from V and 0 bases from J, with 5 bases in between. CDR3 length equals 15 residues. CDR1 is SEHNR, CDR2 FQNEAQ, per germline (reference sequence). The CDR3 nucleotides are TGTGCCAGCAGCTTATCCAACTCTGGGGCCAACGTCCTGACTTTC. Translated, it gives CASSLSNSGANVLTF.

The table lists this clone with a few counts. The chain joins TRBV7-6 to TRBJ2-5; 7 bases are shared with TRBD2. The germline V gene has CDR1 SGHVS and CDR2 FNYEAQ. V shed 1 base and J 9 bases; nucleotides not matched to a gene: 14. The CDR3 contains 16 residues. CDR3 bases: TGTGCCAGCAGCTTAGAGGGTTCCACACTCCGGGGGGCCCAGTACTTC. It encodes CASSLEGSTLRGAQYF.

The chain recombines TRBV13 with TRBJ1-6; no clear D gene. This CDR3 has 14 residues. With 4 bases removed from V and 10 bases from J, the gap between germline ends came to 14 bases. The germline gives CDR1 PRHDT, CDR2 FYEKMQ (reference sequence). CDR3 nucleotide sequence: TGTGCCAGCAGCTCCCACCGGACGATCTCACCCCTCCACTTT. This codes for CASSSHRTISPLHF.

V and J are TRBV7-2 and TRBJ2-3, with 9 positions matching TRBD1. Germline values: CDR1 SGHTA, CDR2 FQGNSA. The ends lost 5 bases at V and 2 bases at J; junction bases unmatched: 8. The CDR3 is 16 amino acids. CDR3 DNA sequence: TGTGCCAGCAGCGGGGGGACAGGGCCGCTCACAGATACGCAGTATTTT. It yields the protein CASSGGTGPLTDTQYF.

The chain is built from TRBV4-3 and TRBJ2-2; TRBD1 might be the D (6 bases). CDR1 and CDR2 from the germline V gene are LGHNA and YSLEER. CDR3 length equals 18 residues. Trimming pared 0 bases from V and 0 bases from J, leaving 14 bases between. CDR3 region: CASSQDTARTANTGELFF. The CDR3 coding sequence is TGCGCCAGCAGCCAAGATACGGCGAGGACAGCGAACACCGGGGAGCTGTTTTTT.

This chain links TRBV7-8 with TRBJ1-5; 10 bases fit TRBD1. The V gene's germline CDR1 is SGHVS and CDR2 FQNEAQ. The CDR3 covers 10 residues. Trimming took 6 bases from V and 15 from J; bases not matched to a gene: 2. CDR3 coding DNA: TGTGCCAGCAGACGGGACAGGGGGCATTTT. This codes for CASRRDRGHF.

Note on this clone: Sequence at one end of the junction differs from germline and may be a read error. The CDR3 nucleotides read TGTGCCAGCAGTGGGGACTCCTCCAATGAGCAGTTCTTC. Its protein is CASSGDSSNEQFF. The rearrangement links TRBV6-1 to TRBJ2-1, with D possibly matching TRBD2 (6 bases). Germline CDR1 MNHNS, CDR2 SASEGT. The CDR3 contains 13 residues.

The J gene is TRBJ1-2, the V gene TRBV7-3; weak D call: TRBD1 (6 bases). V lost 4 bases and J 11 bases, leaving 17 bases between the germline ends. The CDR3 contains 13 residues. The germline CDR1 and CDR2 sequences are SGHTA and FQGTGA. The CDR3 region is CASSSRTDEGYTF. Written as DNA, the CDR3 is TGTGCCAGCAGCTCCAGGACAGACGAGGGATACACCTTC.

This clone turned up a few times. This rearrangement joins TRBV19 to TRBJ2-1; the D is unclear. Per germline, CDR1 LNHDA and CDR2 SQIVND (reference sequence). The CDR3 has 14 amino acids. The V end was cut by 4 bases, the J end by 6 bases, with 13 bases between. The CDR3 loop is CASSTGQGSNEQFF. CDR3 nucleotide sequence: TGTGCCAGTAGTACGGGCCAAGGCTCCAATGAGCAGTTCTTC.

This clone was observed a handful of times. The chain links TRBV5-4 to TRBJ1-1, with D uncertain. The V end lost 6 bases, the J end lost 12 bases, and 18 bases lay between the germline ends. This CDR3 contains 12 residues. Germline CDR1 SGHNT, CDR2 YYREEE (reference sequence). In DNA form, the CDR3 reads TGTGCCAGCACCCTTGGTGAAGGTGAGACTTTCTTT. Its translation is CASTLGEGETFF.

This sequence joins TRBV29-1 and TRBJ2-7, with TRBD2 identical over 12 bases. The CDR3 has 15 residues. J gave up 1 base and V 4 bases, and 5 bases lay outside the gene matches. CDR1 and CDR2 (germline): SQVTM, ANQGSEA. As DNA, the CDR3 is TGCAGCGTTGGTAACCTAGCGGGAGGGTCCTACGAGCAGTACTTC. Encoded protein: CSVGNLAGGSYEQYF.

For the CDR3, the DNA is TGTGCCAGCAGCCGCCGGGGCGGGGGGACGAATGAGCAGTTCTTC. Protein product: CASSRRGGGTNEQFF. The V call is TRBV7-3, the J call TRBJ2-1, with TRBD2 matching over 8 bases. V shed 5 bases and J 7 bases; nucleotides not matched to a gene: 10. This CDR3 region has 15 residues. From germline, CDR1 is SGHTA and CDR2 FQGTGA.

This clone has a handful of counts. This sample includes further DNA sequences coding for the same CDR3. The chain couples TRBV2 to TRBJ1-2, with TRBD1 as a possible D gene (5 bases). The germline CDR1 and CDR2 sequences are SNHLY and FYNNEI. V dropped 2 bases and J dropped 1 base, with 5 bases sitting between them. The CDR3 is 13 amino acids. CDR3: CASSEQGNYGYTF. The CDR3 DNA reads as TGTGCCAGCAGTGAACAGGGTAACTATGGCTACACCTTC.

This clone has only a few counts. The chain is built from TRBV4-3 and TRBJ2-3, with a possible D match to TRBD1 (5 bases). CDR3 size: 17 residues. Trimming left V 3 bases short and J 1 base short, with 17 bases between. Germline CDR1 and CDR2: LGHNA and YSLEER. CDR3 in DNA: TGCGCCAGCAGCCATGTCCGGCAGGGCACTGGCACAGATACGCAGTATTTT. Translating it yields CASSHVRQGTGTDTQYF.

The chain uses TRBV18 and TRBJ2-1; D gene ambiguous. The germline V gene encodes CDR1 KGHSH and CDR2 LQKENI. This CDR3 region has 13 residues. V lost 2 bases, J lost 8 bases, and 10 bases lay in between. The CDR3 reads CASSPIGRHEQFF. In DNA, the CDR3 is TGTGCCAGCTCACCAATTGGCAGGCATGAGCAGTTCTTC.

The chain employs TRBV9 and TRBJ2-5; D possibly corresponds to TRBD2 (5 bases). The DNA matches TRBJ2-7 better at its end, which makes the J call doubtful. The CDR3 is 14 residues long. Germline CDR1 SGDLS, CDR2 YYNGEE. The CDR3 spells CASSPRRGAYEQYF. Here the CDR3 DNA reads TGTGCCAGCAGCCCCCGCCGGGGTGCCTACGAGCAGTACTTC.